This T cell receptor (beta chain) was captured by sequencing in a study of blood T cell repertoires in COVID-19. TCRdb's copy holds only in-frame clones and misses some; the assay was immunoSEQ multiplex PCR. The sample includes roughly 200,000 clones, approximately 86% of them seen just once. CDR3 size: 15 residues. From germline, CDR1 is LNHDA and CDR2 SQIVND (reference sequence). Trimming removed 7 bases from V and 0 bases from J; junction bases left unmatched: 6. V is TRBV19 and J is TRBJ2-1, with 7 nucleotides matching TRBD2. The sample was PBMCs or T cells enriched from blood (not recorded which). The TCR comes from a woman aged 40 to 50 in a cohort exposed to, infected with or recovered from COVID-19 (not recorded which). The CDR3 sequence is CASTWLADSYNEQFF. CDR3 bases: TGTGCCAGTACGTGGCTAGCGGACTCCTACAATGAGCAGTTCTTC.